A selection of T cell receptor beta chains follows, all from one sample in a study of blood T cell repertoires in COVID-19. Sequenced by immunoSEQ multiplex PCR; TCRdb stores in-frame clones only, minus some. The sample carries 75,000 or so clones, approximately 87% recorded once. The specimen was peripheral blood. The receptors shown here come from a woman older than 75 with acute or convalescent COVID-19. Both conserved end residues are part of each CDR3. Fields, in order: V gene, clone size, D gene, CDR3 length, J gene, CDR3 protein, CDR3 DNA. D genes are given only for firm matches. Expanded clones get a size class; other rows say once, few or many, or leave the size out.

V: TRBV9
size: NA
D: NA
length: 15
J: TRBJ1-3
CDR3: CASSVSGVSGNTIYF
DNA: TGTGCCAGCAGCGTATCAGGTGTCTCTGGAAACACCATATATTTT

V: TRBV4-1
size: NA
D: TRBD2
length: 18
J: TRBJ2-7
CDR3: CASSRGGTSGGASYEQYF
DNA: TGCGCCAGCAGCCGAGGTGGGACTAGCGGGGGGGCTTCCTACGAGCAGTACTTC

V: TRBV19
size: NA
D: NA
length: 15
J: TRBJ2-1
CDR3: CASSVGQNSYNEQFF
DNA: TGTGCCAGTAGTGTCGGACAGAATTCCTACAATGAGCAGTTCTTC

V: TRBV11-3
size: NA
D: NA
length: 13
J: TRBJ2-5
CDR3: CASSLESGETQYF
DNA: TGTGCCAGCAGCTTAGAATCCGGGGAGACCCAGTACTTC

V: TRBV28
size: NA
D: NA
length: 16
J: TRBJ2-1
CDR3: CASGPRDTPGYNEQFF
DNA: TGTGCCAGCGGACCTCGGGACACACCGGGGTACAATGAGCAGTTCTTC

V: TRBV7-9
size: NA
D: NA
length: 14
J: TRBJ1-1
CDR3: CASSYNNRDTEAFF
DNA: TGTGCCAGCAGCTACAATAACAGGGACACTGAAGCTTTCTTT

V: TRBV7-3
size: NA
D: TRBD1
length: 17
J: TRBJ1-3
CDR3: CASSLTGGAGPGNTIYF
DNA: TGTGCCAGCAGCTTGACAGGGGGCGCGGGTCCTGGAAACACCATATATTTT

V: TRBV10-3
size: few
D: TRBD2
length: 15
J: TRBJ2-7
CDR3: CAIRTSSGNSYEQYF
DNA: TGTGCCATCAGGACCTCTAGCGGTAACTCCTACGAGCAGTACTTC

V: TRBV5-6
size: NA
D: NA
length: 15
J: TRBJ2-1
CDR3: CASSAGTAPRNEQFF
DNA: TGTGCCAGCAGCGCGGGGACAGCGCCCCGGAATGAGCAGTTCTTC

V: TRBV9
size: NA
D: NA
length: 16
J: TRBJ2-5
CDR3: CASSVATGVVGETQYF
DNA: TGTGCCAGCAGCGTAGCTACGGGGGTGGTTGGAGAGACCCAGTACTTC

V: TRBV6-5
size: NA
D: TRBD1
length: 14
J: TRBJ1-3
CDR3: CASSQTGSGNTIYF
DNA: TGTGCCAGCAGCCAGACAGGGTCTGGAAACACCATATATTTT

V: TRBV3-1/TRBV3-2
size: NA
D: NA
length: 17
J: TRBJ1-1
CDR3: CASSQRDGGRSNTEAFF
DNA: TGTGCCAGCAGCCAACGGGACGGGGGGCGATCGAACACTGAAGCTTTCTTT

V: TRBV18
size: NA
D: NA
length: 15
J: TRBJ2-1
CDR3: CASSPWTDSYNEQFF
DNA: TGTGCCAGCTCACCCTGGACAGACTCCTACAATGAGCAGTTCTTC

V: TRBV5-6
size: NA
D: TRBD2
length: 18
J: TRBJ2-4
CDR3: CASSDGRSGALAKNIQYF
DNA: TGTGCCAGCAGCGACGGGAGGAGCGGGGCCTTAGCCAAAAACATTCAGTACTTC

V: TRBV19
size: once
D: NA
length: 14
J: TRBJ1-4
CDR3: CASSTQPRNEKLFF
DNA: TGTGCCAGTAGTACCCAACCTCGGAATGAAAAACTGTTTTTT

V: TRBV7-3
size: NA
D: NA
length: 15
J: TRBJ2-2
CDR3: CASSPTQTGTGELFF
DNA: TGTGCCAGCAGCCCTACTCAGACGGGCACCGGGGAGCTGTTTTTT

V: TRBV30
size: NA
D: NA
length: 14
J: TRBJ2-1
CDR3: CAWSVGEKYNEQFF
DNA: TGTGCCTGGAGTGTAGGGGAAAAGTACAATGAGCAGTTCTTC

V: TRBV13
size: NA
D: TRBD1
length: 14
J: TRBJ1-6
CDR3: CASSAGQGNSPLHF
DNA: TGTGCCAGCAGCGCGGGACAGGGTAATTCACCCCTCCACTTT